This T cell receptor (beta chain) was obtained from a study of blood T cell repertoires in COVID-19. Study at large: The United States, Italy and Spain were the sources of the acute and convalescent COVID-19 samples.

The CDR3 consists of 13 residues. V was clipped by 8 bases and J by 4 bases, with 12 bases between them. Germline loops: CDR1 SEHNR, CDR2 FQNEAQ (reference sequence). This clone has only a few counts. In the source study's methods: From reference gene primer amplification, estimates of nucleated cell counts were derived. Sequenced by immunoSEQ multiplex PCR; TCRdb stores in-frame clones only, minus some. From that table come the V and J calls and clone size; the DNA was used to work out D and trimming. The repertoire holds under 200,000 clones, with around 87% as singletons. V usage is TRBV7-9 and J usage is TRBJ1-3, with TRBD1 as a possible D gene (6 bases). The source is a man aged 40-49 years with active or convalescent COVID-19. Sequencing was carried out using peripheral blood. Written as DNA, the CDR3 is TGTGCCAGCGGCTCAGGGGCAGGAAACACCATATATTTT. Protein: CASGSGAGNTIYF.